The 21 T cell receptor beta chains in this list originate from one sample, sequenced in a study of technical replicates of blood from several donors. Sequenced by immunoSEQ multiplex PCR; TCRdb stores in-frame clones only, minus some. The table lists around 74,000 clones, 80% to 90% of them singletons. Material: PBMCs. These receptors came from a human donor in good health. Some clones in this sample may be carry-over from other donors' samples.

The V and J genes are TRBV29-1 and TRBJ1-2, with 9 positions matching TRBD1. The CDR3 extends over 13 amino acids. Germline V gene sequence: CDR1 SQVTM, CDR2 ANQGSEA. The V gene end was trimmed by 6 bases and the J gene end by 4 bases; junction bases not matched to a gene: 6. CDR3 coding DNA: TGCAGCGTATCCCGGGACAGGGCCTATGGCTACACCTTC. It codes for CSVSRDRAYGYTF.

This chain uses TRBV4-3 with TRBJ2-3; 9 bases are shared with TRBD2. Germline V gene lookup returns CDR1 LGHNA and CDR2 YSLEER. The CDR3 covers 17 residues. Unmatched junction bases numbered 6, after V lost 0 bases and J lost 2 bases. DNA for the CDR3: TGCGCCAGCAGCCAAGATGCCGTAGCGGGGGTCACAGATACGCAGTATTTT. It translates to CASSQDAVAGVTDTQYF.

The genes are TRBV5-1 and TRBJ2-1; 7 positions agree with TRBD1. V lost 2 bases, J lost 5 bases, and 4 bases stayed unmatched. This CDR3 contains 14 residues. Germline V gene data show CDR1 as SGHRS and CDR2 as YFSETQ. CDR3 sequence reads: CASSLQGPDNEQFF. The DNA for the CDR3 is TGCGCCAGCAGCTTACAGGGGCCTGACAATGAGCAGTTCTTC.

This CDR3 reads CASSLPSGNSFAGELFF. CDR3 nucleotides: TGTGCCAGCAGCCTTCCCAGCGGGAATAGTTTCGCCGGGGAGCTGTTTTTT. This rearrangement joins TRBV4-2 to TRBJ2-2; 7 bases agree with TRBD2. J was trimmed by 6 bases and V by 4 bases; bases with no gene match: 14. This CDR3 comprises 17 residues. Per the germline V gene, CDR1 is LGHNA and CDR2 is YNFKEQ.

This clone showed up just a few times. The rearrangement joins TRBV10-3 to TRBJ1-2; D is perhaps TRBD1 (6 bases). From germline, CDR1 is ENHRY and CDR2 SYGVKD. V lost 0 bases and J lost 4, with 12 bases in between. CDR3 length equals 15 residues. CDR3 protein: CAISESVQGVYGYTF. The CDR3 nucleotides are TGTGCCATCAGTGAGTCTGTACAGGGCGTCTATGGCTACACCTTC.

The gene calls are TRBV6-5 and TRBJ1-2; tentative D call: TRBD1 (6 bases). CDR3 length: 13 residues. The germline V gene encodes CDR1 MNHEY and CDR2 SVGAGI. V was shortened by 5 bases and J by 5 bases, with 12 bases between the two germline ends. CDR3 DNA sequence: TGTGCCAGCAGTCTCGACAGGAATTATGGCTACACCTTC. This sequence encodes CASSLDRNYGYTF.

The chain has TRBV27 and TRBJ2-1; TRBD2 is a possible D gene (5 bases). Germline assignment: CDR1 MNHEY and CDR2 SMNVEV (reference sequence). The germline V and J ends were trimmed by 5 bases and 0 bases, with 14 bases remaining between them. The CDR3 spans 16 residues. As DNA, the CDR3 is TGTGCCAGCAGTGCCACTAGTGGCAGCTCCTACAATGAGCAGTTCTTC. Encoded protein: CASSATSGSSYNEQFF.

This chain links TRBV7-2 with TRBJ1-3; D remains ambiguous. The CDR3 extends over 17 amino acids. CDR1 and CDR2 from the germline V gene are SGHTA and FQGNSA. The germline V and J ends were trimmed by 1 base and 4 bases, with 17 bases remaining between them. For the CDR3, the DNA is TGTGCCAGCAGCTTAGTCGTTCGAGGGTCACTGGGAAACACCATATATTTT. Its translation is CASSLVVRGSLGNTIYF.

The chain carries TRBV2 and TRBJ2-2, with D unclear. The CDR3 length is 14 residues. Trimming cost V 8 bases and J 2 bases, with 12 bases left between them. Germline V gives CDR1 SNHLY, CDR2 FYNNEI. CDR3 in DNA: TGTGCCAGCCTCGGTACTACCAACACCGGGGAGCTGTTTTTT. This sequence encodes CASLGTTNTGELFF. The whole variable domain, remainder taken from reference TRBV2 and TRBJ2-2, is EPEVTQTPSHQVTQMGQEVILRCVPISNHLYFYWYRQILGQKVEFLVSFYNNEISEKSEIFDDQFSVERPDGSNFTLKIRSTKLEDSAMYFCASLGTTNTGELFFGEGSRLTVL.

With regard to this clone: This same CDR3 is encoded by further DNA sequences in the sample. This chain links TRBV2 with TRBJ1-5; the D is unclear. This CDR3 region has 12 residues. V was trimmed by 7 bases and J by 2 bases, leaving 6 bases between them. CDR1 and CDR2 from the germline V gene are SNHLY and FYNNEI. CDR3 residues: CASNRGNQPQHF. The CDR3 DNA sequence: TGTGCCAGCAACCGGGGCAATCAGCCCCAGCATTTT.

This clone was observed a handful of times. V is TRBV7-3 and J is TRBJ1-1, with D unclear. With 3 bases removed from V and 5 bases from J, the gap between germline ends came to 10 bases. The germline V gene encodes CDR1 SGHTA and CDR2 FQGTGA. The length of the CDR3 is 13 residues. The chain's CDR3 is CASSFSGSTEAFF. Here the CDR3 DNA reads TGTGCCAGCAGCTTTTCCGGGTCGACTGAAGCTTTCTTT.

This chain links TRBV4-3 with TRBJ2-3; 10 bases are shared with TRBD2. Germline CDR1 is LGHNA and CDR2 is YSLEER. This CDR3 spans 15 amino acids. Germline trimming cut 5 bases from V and 1 base from J; bases unmatched to any gene: 3. CDR3: CASSKGTSGTDTQYF. The CDR3, as DNA: TGCGCCAGCAGCAAAGGGACTAGCGGCACAGATACGCAGTATTTT.

This clone appeared a few times. The gene calls are TRBV9 and TRBJ2-2; TRBD2 matches 12 bases. CDR3 length: 16 amino acids. V shed 3 bases and J 4 bases; nucleotides not matched to a gene: 4. Per the germline V gene, CDR1 is SGDLS and CDR2 is YYNGEE. DNA for the CDR3: TGTGCCAGCAGCGATGGACTAGCGGGGACCACCGGGGAGCTGTTTTTT. Protein: CASSDGLAGTTGELFF.

The CDR3 is CASSGTSDNEQFF. CDR3 in DNA: TGTGCCAGCAGCGGTACTAGCGACAATGAGCAGTTCTTC. This sequence joins TRBV9 and TRBJ2-1; 7 nucleotides align to TRBD2. The length of the CDR3 is 13 residues. Germline CDR1 is SGDLS and CDR2 is YYNGEE. The V segment lost 3 bases and the J segment 5 bases; nucleotides outside the gene matches: 2.

The V and J genes are TRBV9 and TRBJ2-2, with TRBD1 matching over 7 bases. This CDR3 spans 15 amino acids. Trimming cost V 3 bases and J 6 bases; bases outside gene matches: 8. Looked up from germline, CDR1 is SGDLS and CDR2 is YYNGEE. The CDR3 protein is CASSGGGARAGELFF. The CDR3 DNA reads as TGTGCCAGCAGCGGAGGGGGCGCGAGGGCCGGGGAGCTGTTTTTT.

This clone is judged large. The chain uses TRBV19 and TRBJ2-5, with D maybe TRBD2 (7 bases). CDR1 is LNHDA, CDR2 SQIVND, per germline (reference sequence). Trimming pared 3 bases from V and 3 bases from J, leaving 11 bases between. The CDR3 spans 14 residues. CDR3 sequence reads: CASSMGAGEETQYF. The DNA for the CDR3 is TGTGCCAGTAGTATGGGGGCGGGGGAAGAGACCCAGTACTTC.

This chain links TRBV6-4 with TRBJ2-3, with D possibly matching TRBD2 (6 bases). Germline-derived CDR1 and CDR2 are MRHNA and SNTAGT. This CDR3 comprises 14 residues. V lost 8 bases and J lost 4, with 16 bases in between. The CDR3 sequence is CASSTVGGADTQYF. The CDR3 DNA reads TGTGCCAGCTCTACGGTTGGCGGGGCAGATACGCAGTATTTT.

The chain recombines TRBV7-9 with TRBJ2-2; D is unresolved. V lost 10 bases and J 0 bases, leaving 9 bases between the germline ends. The germline gives CDR1 SEHNR, CDR2 FQNEAQ (reference sequence). This CDR3 is built from 13 residues. The DNA of the CDR3 is TGTGCCACCAAACTCGCGAACACCGGGGAGCTGTTTTTT. Amino acids: CATKLANTGELFF.

This clone has a single count. The V call is TRBV6-5, the J call TRBJ2-3, with D perhaps TRBD2 (6 bases). Germline V gene lookup returns CDR1 MNHEY and CDR2 SVGAGI. The CDR3 consists of 15 residues. V lost 6 bases and J 3 bases, leaving 16 bases between the germline ends. CDR3 sequence: CASRLGTPGTDTQYF. The CDR3 DNA sequence: TGTGCCAGCAGACTAGGGACTCCAGGGACAGATACGCAGTATTTT.

The rearrangement links TRBV5-4 to TRBJ1-2; TRBD1 matches 9 bases. This CDR3 has 14 amino acids. Germline CDR1 SGHNT, CDR2 YYREEE (reference sequence). V dropped 4 bases and J dropped 8; count of bases not matched to a gene: 9. CDR3 in DNA: TGTGCCAGCAGCACGGACAGGGGATTGCGGGGCTACACCTTC. Protein product: CASSTDRGLRGYTF.

Here the CDR3 reads CASSESGGRTGELFF. The CDR3 DNA follows: TGTGCCAGCAGTGAATCGGGGGGGCGGACCGGGGAGCTGTTTTTT. The gene calls are TRBV2 and TRBJ2-2; 8 nucleotides align to TRBD2. This CDR3 comprises 15 residues. The junction had 4 bases not matched to a gene; V was cut back by 2 bases and J by 5 bases. CDR1 is SNHLY and CDR2 is FYNNEI in the germline V gene.